This paragraph covers one T cell receptor (beta chain) sequence. These data belong to a study of T-cell reconstitution after alpha-beta-depleted transplantation in children. Molecular barcoding with unique molecular identifiers was used for the TCRbeta library. One entry per CDR3 protein, called by TCRdb with MiXCR from the PCR reads. The profile shows more than 500,000 distinct CDR3 sequences, over 10% of them singletons. Trimming took off 3 bases at V and 3 bases at J, with 15 bases between the two ends. CDR1 and CDR2 (germline): DFQATT, SNEGSKA (reference sequence). CDR3 length: 15 residues. The chain uses TRBV20-1 and TRBJ2-1, with unresolved D. The receptor was derived from a female patient aged 2-9 years who had a stem cell transplant for aplastic anemia, so the T cells may come from the graft donor. The sequences come from PBMCs, mostly from graft donor cells, collected 180 days after TCRalphabeta/CD19-depleted stem cell transplant. Here the CDR3 DNA reads TGCAGTGCTAGTTACTCCCTAGTCTACTACAATGAGCAGTTCTTC. Translated: CSASYSLVYYNEQFF.